Below, 5 T cell receptor beta chains from the same sample are listed, as sequenced in a study of blood T cell repertoires in COVID-19. TCRdb keeps only in-frame clones here, not all; method: immunoSEQ multiplex PCR. The sample records 250,000 or so clones, about 84% being singletons. Sequencing was done on a sample of PBMCs or T cells enriched from blood (not recorded which). The receptors here all came from a man aged 55-75 years who had recovered from COVID-19.

This clone came up once. The V call is TRBV5-1, the J call TRBJ1-1; 7 bases agree with TRBD1. V was clipped by 0 bases and J by 0 bases; unmatched bases: 2. There are 15 residues in the CDR3. Per germline, CDR1 SGHRS and CDR2 YFSETQ. The CDR3 spells CASSLGTGVNTEAFF. CDR3 in DNA: TGCGCCAGCAGCTTGGGGACAGGAGTGAACACTGAAGCTTTCTTT.

CDR3: CASSFLTGGWRELFF. DNA of the CDR3: TGTGCCAGCAGCTTCCTGACAGGGGGCTGGAGGGAGCTGTTTTTT. This sequence joins TRBV5-6 and TRBJ2-2, with 10 bases matching TRBD1. The germline gives CDR1 SGHDT, CDR2 YYEEEE. The CDR3 consists of 15 residues. J lost 9 bases, V lost 2 bases, and 7 bases had no gene match.

This clone has a single count. The chain combines TRBV4-2 with TRBJ1-3; 7 positions match TRBD1. Germline V gene data show CDR1 as LGHNA and CDR2 as YNFKEQ. The CDR3 runs 16 residues. The V gene end was trimmed by 3 bases and the J gene end by 2 bases; junction bases not matched to a gene: 7. The CDR3 sequence: CASSQDARGPGNTIYF. CDR3 DNA sequence: TGTGCCAGCAGCCAGGATGCAAGGGGGCCTGGAAACACCATATATTTT.

The chain employs TRBV3-1 (or the pseudogene TRBV3-2) and TRBJ1-2, with a possible D match to TRBD1 (6 bases). Germline CDR1 reads LGHDT; CDR2 reads YNNKEL (reference sequence). CDR3 length equals 13 residues. V was cut by 4 bases and J by 6 bases, with 12 bases left in between. The CDR3 region is CASSPDSSNGYTF. CDR3 DNA sequence: TGTGCCAGCAGCCCGGACAGCTCGAATGGCTACACCTTC.

This rearrangement joins TRBV7-3 to TRBJ2-3; 7 nucleotides align to TRBD2. Looked up from germline, CDR1 is SGHTA and CDR2 is FQGTGA. V lost 3 bases and J lost 5; bases outside the gene matches: 8. The CDR3 is 15 amino acids. The DNA for the CDR3 is TGTGCCAGCAGCTTTAGTGGGGGGGTTCAAGATACGCAGTATTTT. Protein: CASSFSGGVQDTQYF.